This T cell receptor (beta chain) was retrieved from a study of T cell repertoires in cytomegalovirus infection (dated by TCRdb to between 2018 and 2021). General notes on the study: The HLA type of each donor mattered for the analysis, because public TCR beta signatures pointed to carriage of CMV infection along with the matching HLA type.

This clonotype has a handful of counts. The specificity of this receptor is unknown. Base-call qualities are not available, and no considerably larger clone is one nucleotide away. V trim: 3 bases; J trim: 2 bases; unmatched bases: 31. Taken from cysteine to phenylalanine, the CDR3 has 23 residues. Only the CDR3 part of the read is kept: 69 bases, read in frame from the first base. The germline V gene encodes CDR1 SGHKS and CDR2 YYEKEE (reference sequence). The instrument was an Illumina HiSeq 1500. TCRdb trimmed the raw reads at Q25, called clones with MiXCR and kept productive beta chains. Every entry covers one CDR3 protein and lists the most common genes and DNA from its rows. The table for this sample lists approximately 500,000 distinct CDR3 sequences; 16% of them were counted only once. The ten largest clonotypes hold about 24% of the sample. Paper-wide results and their limitations: Carriers of CMV infection plus the relevant HLA type were discriminated by the cumulative frequency of public TCR beta family members in the study cohort and in an independent roughly 320-donor cohort. In the ex vivo response, HLA-C-restricted CMV-specific TCR beta clonotypes were dominant, and in two of eight donors the single most frequent clonotype came from this HLA-C-restricted group.

This TCR was recovered from a human donor in good health (CMV status not recorded). Some clones in this sample may be carry-over from other donors' samples. The sample consisted of CD8+ T cells from PBMCs. The sequence is built from TRBV5-5 and TRBJ2-7; TRBD2 lines up with 8 middle nucleotides. The CDR3 is CASSWAHGAPSPGLVALPYEQYF. The sequence in DNA is TGTGCCAGCAGCTGGGCTCATGGGGCTCCTTCACCGGGACTAGTGGCCCTTCCCTACGAGCAGTACTTC.